This TCR beta chain stems from a study of regulatory T cells in long-lasting Graves disease. Arm-PCR of CDR3 regions and iRepertoire HTBI primers were used to build TCR beta libraries. One entry per CDR3 protein, called by TCRdb with MiXCR from the multiplex PCR reads. The sample includes 550,000 to 600,000 distinct CDR3 sequences, around 15% seen only once; the top ten take 12%. Findings of the study overall: When disease was persistent, TRBV28, TRBJ1-2 and TRBJ2-5 were the favored segments. The study found persistent patients shared more public clonotypes (fewer than 3,000) than new patients (about 880).

Time point noted: newly diagnosed GD, antithyroid drugs for less than 3 months. PBMC-derived RNA was used for the TCR library. The ends were cut back, 1 base at V and 4 bases at J, with 13 bases in the middle. CDR1 MGHRA and CDR2 YSYEKL come from the germline V gene. The CDR3 has 15 residues. As concerns this clonotype: Antigen unknown.

These data are also associated with another study on T cells in Graves' hyperthyroidism and ophthalmopathy. That report adds: Disease duration under 2 months; hyperthyroidism patients were aged 18 to 65.

Sample: peripheral blood mononuclear cells (PBMCs), taken at new diagnosis, from a patient treated with antithyroid drugs. This chain connects TRBV4-1 to TRBJ1-2, with D perhaps TRBD1 (6 bases). The origin of this receptor is a man aged 18 to 30 with Graves disease. In DNA, the CDR3 is TGCGCCAGCAGCCAAGGTGGCAGGGGCGGCTATGGCTACACCTTC. Encoded protein: CASSQGGRGGYGYTF.